Given below is one TCR beta chain in context. CDR1 and CDR2 from the germline V gene are SGHRS and YFSETQ. The germline V and J ends were trimmed by 0 bases and 3 bases, with 10 bases remaining between them. The CDR3 runs to 15 residues. This sample is drawn from a study of T cells in localized non-small cell lung cancer. Only in-frame clones appear in the TCRdb table, and some are missing; sequencing was by immunoSEQ multiplex PCR. The table shows about 33,000 clones, with about 90% occurring only once. The specimen was peripheral blood, collected before any cancer treatment. This clonotype originated in a man aged 35 to 69 with stage I lung adenocarcinoma. The rearrangement uses TRBV5-1 and TRBJ1-3, with unresolved D. CDR3 amino acids: CASSLAGVYGNTIYF. CDR3 nucleotide sequence: TGCGCCAGCAGCTTGGCTGGCGTTTATGGAAACACCATATATTTT.